Listed below are T cell receptor beta chains from one sample, sequenced in a study of identical twins. TCRdb ran MiXCR on the 5' RACE reads and lists one entry per CDR3 protein. The sample includes about 720,000 distinct CDR3 sequences, over 8.5% seen only once; the top ten take around 0.98%. A further study also used this sample, focusing on yellow fever vaccine responses in identical twins.

The sample comprised PBMCs. Receptors were obtained from a woman under 30 in good health. The CDR3 runs from the conserved cysteine through the conserved F or W. A D gene is named only where the DNA matches it firmly. Expanded clones get a size class; other rows say once, few or many, or leave the size out.

cdr3_length: 13; clone_size: few; d_call: -; v_call: TRBV28; j_call: TRBJ2-1; cdr3_aa: CASRVLSYNEQFF; cdr3_nt: TGTGCCAGCAGGGTCCTCTCCTACAATGAGCAGTTCTTC
cdr3_length: 14; clone_size: -; d_call: -; v_call: TRBV7-9; j_call: TRBJ2-2; cdr3_aa: CASSGTENTGELFF; cdr3_nt: TGTGCCAGCTCCGGGACTGAGAACACCGGGGAGCTGTTTTTT
cdr3_length: 12; clone_size: many; d_call: -; v_call: TRBV13; j_call: TRBJ2-1; cdr3_aa: CASSWGQGEQFF; cdr3_nt: TGTGCCAGCAGCTGGGGGCAAGGTGAGCAGTTCTTC
cdr3_length: 15; clone_size: many; d_call: TRBD1; v_call: TRBV5-6; j_call: TRBJ2-3; cdr3_aa: CASSRDRGLGDTQYF; cdr3_nt: TGTGCCAGCAGCCGGGACAGGGGGTTGGGAGATACGCAGTATTTT
cdr3_length: 14; clone_size: -; d_call: -; v_call: TRBV6-1; j_call: TRBJ2-3; cdr3_aa: CASSRDFSTDTQYF; cdr3_nt: TGTGCCAGCAGTCGGGACTTCTCCACAGATACGCAGTATTTT
cdr3_length: 16; clone_size: many; d_call: TRBD2; v_call: TRBV5-1; j_call: TRBJ2-7; cdr3_aa: CASSLKTSGGAYEQYF; cdr3_nt: TGCGCCAGCAGCTTGAAGACTAGCGGGGGAGCCTACGAGCAGTACTTC
cdr3_length: 16; clone_size: few; d_call: -; v_call: TRBV12-3/TRBV12-4; j_call: TRBJ1-2; cdr3_aa: CASSLSPGQAEYGYTF; cdr3_nt: TGTGCCAGCAGTTTATCCCCCGGGCAGGCTGAATATGGCTACACCTTC
cdr3_length: 17; clone_size: many; d_call: -; v_call: TRBV5-1; j_call: TRBJ2-1; cdr3_aa: CASSLDGGGRSYNEQFF; cdr3_nt: TGCGCCAGCAGCTTGGACGGCGGCGGGCGGTCCTACAATGAGCAGTTCTTC
cdr3_length: 14; clone_size: -; d_call: -; v_call: TRBV15; j_call: TRBJ2-1; cdr3_aa: CATRAPSSYNEQFF; cdr3_nt: TGTGCCACCAGGGCCCCTAGCTCCTACAATGAGCAGTTCTTC
cdr3_length: 16; clone_size: few; d_call: -; v_call: TRBV4-3; j_call: TRBJ2-7; cdr3_aa: CASSQERLGGNYEQYF; cdr3_nt: TGCGCCAGCAGCCAAGAACGACTAGGGGGAAACTACGAGCAGTACTTC
cdr3_length: 13; clone_size: few; d_call: -; v_call: TRBV11-1; j_call: TRBJ2-5; cdr3_aa: CASGVAFQETQYF; cdr3_nt: TGTGCCAGCGGCGTGGCGTTCCAAGAGACCCAGTACTTC
cdr3_length: 17; clone_size: few; d_call: TRBD2; v_call: TRBV5-6; j_call: TRBJ2-3; cdr3_aa: CASSPSPAGGPTDTQYF; cdr3_nt: TGTGCCAGCAGCCCGAGTCCAGCGGGGGGGCCCACAGATACGCAGTATTTT
cdr3_length: 14; clone_size: many; d_call: -; v_call: TRBV14; j_call: TRBJ1-1; cdr3_aa: CASSLVGTNTEAFF; cdr3_nt: TGTGCCAGCAGCCTGGTTGGGACAAACACTGAAGCTTTCTTT
cdr3_length: 16; clone_size: few; d_call: TRBD1; v_call: TRBV18; j_call: TRBJ2-3; cdr3_aa: CASSRTPGQSTDTQYF; cdr3_nt: TGTGCCAGCTCCCGGACACCGGGACAGAGCACAGATACGCAGTATTTT
cdr3_length: 10; clone_size: -; d_call: -; v_call: TRBV7-9; j_call: TRBJ2-1; cdr3_aa: CALPGVGQFF; cdr3_nt: TGTGCCCTCCCCGGCGTCGGGCAGTTCTTC
cdr3_length: 17; clone_size: few; d_call: TRBD1; v_call: TRBV9; j_call: TRBJ2-3; cdr3_aa: CASSPRGQATSTDTQYF; cdr3_nt: TGTGCCAGCAGCCCCCGGGGACAGGCCACTAGCACAGATACGCAGTATTTT